This entry features one T cell receptor beta chain sequence. These data belong to a study of blood T cell repertoires in COVID-19. Study-wide background: Sample material is recorded as cDNA or gDNA derived from T cells, B-cell-depleted T cells, or PBMCs.

Germline assignment: CDR1 SGHAT and CDR2 FQNNGV. J was trimmed by 7 bases and V by 5 bases; bases with no gene match: 8. This CDR3 has 13 amino acids. Profiling relied on immunoSEQ multiplex PCR, and the TCRdb table lists in-frame clones only, not all of them. The sample shows some 350,000 clones, 85% to 90% of them seen only once. The clonotype comes from a man between 18 and 29 years old who had recovered from COVID-19. The rearrangement links TRBV11-2 to TRBJ2-7, with TRBD1 matching 7 bases. The sequenced material came from PBMCs or T cells enriched from blood (not recorded which). Here the CDR3 DNA reads TGTGCCAGCAGCGCGACACAGGGGCGGGAGCAGTACTTC. Encoded protein: CASSATQGREQYF.